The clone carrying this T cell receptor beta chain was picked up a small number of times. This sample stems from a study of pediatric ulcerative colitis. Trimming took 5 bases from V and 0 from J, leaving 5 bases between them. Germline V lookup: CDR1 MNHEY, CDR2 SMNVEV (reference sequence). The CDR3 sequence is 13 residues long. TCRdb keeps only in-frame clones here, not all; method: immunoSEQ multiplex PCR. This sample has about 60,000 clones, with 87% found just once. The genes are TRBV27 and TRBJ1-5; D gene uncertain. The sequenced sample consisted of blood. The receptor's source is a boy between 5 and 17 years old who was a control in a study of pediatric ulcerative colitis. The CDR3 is CASSPTSNQPQHF. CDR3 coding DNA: TGTGCCAGCAGTCCAACTAGCAATCAGCCCCAGCATTTT.